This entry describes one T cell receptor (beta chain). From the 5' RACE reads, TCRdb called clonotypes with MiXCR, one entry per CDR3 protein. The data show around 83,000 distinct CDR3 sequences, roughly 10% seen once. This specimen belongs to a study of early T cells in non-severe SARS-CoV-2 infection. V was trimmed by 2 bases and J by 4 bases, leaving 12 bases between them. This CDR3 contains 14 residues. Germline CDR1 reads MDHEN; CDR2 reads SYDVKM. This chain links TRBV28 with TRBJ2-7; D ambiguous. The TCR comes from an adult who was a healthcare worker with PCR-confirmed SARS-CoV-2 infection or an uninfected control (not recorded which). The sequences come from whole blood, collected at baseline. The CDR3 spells CASSLEFRVYEQYF. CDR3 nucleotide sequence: TGTGCCAGCAGTTTAGAGTTCCGGGTATACGAGCAGTACTTC.